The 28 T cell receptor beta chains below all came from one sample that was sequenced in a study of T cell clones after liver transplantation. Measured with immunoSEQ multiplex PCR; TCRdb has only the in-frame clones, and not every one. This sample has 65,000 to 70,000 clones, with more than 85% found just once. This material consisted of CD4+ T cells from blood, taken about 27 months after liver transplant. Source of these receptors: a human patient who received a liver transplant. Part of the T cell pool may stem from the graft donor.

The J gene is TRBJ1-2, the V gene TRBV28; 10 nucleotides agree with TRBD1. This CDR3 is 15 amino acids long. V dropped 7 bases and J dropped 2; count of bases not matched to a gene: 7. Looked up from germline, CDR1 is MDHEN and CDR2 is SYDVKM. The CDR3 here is CASTPRDRGNYGYTF. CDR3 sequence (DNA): TGTGCCAGCACCCCAAGGGACAGGGGAAACTATGGCTACACCTTC.

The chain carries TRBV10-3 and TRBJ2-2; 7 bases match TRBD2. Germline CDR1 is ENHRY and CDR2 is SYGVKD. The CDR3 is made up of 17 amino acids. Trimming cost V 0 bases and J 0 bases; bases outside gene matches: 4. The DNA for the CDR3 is TGTGCCATCAGTGAGTCTAGCGGGCTCGCGAACACCGGGGAGCTGTTTTTT. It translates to CAISESSGLANTGELFF.

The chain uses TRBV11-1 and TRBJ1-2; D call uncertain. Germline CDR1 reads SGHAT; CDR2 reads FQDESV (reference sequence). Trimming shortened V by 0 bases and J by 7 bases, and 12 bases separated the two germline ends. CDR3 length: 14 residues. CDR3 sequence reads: CASSLATDFGGYTF. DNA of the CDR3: TGTGCCAGCAGCTTAGCTACGGATTTTGGTGGCTACACCTTC.

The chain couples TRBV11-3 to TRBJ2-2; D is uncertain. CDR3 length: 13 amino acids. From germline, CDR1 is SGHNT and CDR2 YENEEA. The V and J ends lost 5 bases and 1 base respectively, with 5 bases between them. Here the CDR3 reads CASSPKNTGELFF. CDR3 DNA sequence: TGTGCCAGCAGCCCGAAGAACACCGGGGAGCTGTTTTTT.

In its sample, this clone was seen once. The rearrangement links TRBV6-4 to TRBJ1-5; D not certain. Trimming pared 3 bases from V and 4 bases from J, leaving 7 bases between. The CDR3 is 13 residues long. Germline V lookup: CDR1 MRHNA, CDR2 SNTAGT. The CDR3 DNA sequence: TGTGCCAGCAGTGAGGGGAGTAATCAGCCCCAGCATTTT. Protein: CASSEGSNQPQHF.

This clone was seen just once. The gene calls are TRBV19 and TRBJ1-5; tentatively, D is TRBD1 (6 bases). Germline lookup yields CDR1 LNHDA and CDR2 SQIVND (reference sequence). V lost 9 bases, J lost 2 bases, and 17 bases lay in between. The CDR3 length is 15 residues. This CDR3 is CASPGHGVGNQPQHF. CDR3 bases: TGTGCCAGCCCGGGACACGGAGTCGGCAATCAGCCCCAGCATTTT.

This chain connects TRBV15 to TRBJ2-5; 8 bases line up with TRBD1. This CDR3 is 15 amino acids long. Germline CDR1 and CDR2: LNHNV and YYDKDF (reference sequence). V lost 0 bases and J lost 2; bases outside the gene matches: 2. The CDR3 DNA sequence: TGTGCCACCAGCAGAGATTGGGACAGGCAAGAGACCCAGTACTTC. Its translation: CATSRDWDRQETQYF. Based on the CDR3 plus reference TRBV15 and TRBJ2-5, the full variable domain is DAMVIQNPRYQVTQFGKPVTLSCSQTLNHNVMYWYQQKSSQAPKLLFHYYDKDFNNEADTPDNFQSRRPNTSFCFLDIRSPGLGDTAMYLCATSRDWDRQETQYFGPGTRLLVL.

This chain's CDR3 is CASSAEQGSARYEQYF. Here the CDR3 DNA reads TGCGCCAGCAGCGCGGAACAGGGATCTGCGCGCTACGAGCAGTACTTC. This sequence joins TRBV5-1 and TRBJ2-7; TRBD1 is a possible D gene (6 bases). CDR1 and CDR2 (germline): SGHRS, YFSETQ. The CDR3 has 16 residues. The V gene lost 4 bases and the J gene lost 3 bases, with 20 bases spanning the gap.

The CDR3 region has the DNA TGTGCCAGCAGTTACGCGACAGGGGACTACGAGCAGTACTTC. It codes for CASSYATGDYEQYF. The chain has TRBV6-5 and TRBJ2-7; TRBD1 aligns across 8 bases. Germline assignment: CDR1 MNHEY and CDR2 SVGAGI. The CDR3 runs to 14 residues. The V segment lost 2 bases and the J segment 3 bases; nucleotides outside the gene matches: 3.

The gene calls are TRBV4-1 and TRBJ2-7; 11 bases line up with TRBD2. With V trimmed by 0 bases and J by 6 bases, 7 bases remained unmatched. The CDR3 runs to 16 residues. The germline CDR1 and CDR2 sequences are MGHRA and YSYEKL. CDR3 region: CASSQDASGRLREQYF. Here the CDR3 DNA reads TGCGCCAGCAGCCAAGACGCTAGCGGGAGGTTACGCGAGCAGTACTTC.

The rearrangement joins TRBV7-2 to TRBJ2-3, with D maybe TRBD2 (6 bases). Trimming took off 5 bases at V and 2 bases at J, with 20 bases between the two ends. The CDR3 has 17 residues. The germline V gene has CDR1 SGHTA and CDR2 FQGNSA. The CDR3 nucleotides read TGTGCCAGCAGCCCGGCCTATGGGGCTAGCGACACAGATACGCAGTATTTT. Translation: CASSPAYGASDTDTQYF.

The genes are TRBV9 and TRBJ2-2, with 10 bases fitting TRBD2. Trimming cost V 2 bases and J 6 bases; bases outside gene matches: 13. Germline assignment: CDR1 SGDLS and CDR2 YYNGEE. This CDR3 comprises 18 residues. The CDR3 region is CASSVVGLTSGLAGELFF. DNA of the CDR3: TGTGCCAGCAGCGTTGTAGGGCTGACTAGCGGGCTTGCCGGGGAGCTGTTTTTT. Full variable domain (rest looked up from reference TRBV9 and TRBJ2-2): DSGVTQTPKHLITATGQRVTLRCSPRSGDLSVYWYQQSLDQGLQFLIQYYNGEERAKGNILERFSAQQFPDLHSELNLSSLELGDSALYFCASSVVGLTSGLAGELFFGEGSRLTVL.

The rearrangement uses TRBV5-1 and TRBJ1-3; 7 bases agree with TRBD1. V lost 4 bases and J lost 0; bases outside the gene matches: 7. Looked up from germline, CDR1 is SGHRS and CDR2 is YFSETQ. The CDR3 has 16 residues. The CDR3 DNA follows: TGCGCCAGCAGCAGAACAGGGGCCTACTCTGGAAACACCATATATTTT. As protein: CASSRTGAYSGNTIYF.

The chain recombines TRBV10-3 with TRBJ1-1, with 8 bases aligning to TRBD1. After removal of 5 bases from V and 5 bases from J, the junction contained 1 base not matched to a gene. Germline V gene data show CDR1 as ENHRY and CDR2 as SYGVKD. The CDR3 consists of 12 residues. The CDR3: CAISRQGTEAFF. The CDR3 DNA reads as TGTGCCATCAGTAGACAGGGGACTGAAGCTTTCTTT.

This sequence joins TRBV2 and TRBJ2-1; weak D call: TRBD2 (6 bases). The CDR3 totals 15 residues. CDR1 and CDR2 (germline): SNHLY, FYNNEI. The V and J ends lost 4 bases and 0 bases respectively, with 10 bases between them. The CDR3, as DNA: TGTGCCAGCAGTGTTGCGGGAATCTCCTACAATGAGCAGTTCTTC. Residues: CASSVAGISYNEQFF.

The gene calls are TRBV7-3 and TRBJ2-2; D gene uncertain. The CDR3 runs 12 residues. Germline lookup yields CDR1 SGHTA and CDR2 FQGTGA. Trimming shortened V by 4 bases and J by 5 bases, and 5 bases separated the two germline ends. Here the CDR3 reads CASSSQTGELFF. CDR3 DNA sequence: TGTGCCAGCAGCTCACAGACCGGGGAGCTGTTTTTT.

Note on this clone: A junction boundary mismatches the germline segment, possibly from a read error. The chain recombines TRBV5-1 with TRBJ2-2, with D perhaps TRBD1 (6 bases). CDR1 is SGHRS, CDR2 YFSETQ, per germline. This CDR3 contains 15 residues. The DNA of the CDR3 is TGCGTCAGCAGCTTGGCCCCAGGGGAGACCGGGGAGCTGTTTTTT. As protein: CVSSLAPGETGELFF.

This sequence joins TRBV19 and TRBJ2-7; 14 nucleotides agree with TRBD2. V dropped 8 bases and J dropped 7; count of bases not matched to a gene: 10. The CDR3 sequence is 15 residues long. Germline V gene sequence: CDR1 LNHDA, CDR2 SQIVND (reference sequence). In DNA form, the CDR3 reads TGTGCCAGTTCGGGACTAGCGGGAGCATTGGCAGAGCAGTACTTC. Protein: CASSGLAGALAEQYF.

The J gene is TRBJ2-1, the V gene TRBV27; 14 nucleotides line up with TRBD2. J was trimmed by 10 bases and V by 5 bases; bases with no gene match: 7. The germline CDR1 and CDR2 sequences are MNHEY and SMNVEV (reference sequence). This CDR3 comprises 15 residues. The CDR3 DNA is TGTGCCAGCAGTAGGGGACTAGCGGGAGTAGGGGAGCAGTTCTTC. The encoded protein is CASSRGLAGVGEQFF.

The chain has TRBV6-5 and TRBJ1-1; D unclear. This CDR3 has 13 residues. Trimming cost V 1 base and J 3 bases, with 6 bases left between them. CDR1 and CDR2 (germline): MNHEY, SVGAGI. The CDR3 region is CASSYYGDTEAFF. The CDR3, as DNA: TGTGCCAGCAGTTACTACGGCGACACTGAAGCTTTCTTT.

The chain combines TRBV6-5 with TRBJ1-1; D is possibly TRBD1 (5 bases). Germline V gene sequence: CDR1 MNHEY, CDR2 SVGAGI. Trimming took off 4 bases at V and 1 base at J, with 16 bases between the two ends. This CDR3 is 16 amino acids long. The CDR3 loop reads CASSSPGPLKNTEAFF. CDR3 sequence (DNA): TGTGCCAGCAGTTCCCCGGGACCTCTCAAGAACACTGAAGCTTTCTTT.

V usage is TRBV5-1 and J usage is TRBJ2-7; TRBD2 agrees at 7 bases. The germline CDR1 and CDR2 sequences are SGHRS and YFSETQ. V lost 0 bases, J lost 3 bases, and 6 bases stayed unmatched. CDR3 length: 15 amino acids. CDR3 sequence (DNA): TGCGCCAGCAGCTTGGCGACTAGCCGAGACTACGAGCAGTACTTC. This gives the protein CASSLATSRDYEQYF.

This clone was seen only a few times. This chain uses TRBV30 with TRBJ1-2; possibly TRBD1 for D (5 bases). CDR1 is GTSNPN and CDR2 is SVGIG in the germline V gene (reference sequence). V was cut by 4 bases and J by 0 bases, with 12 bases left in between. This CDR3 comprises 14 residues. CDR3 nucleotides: TGTGCCTGGAACGAGGACACCTCTAACTATGGCTACACCTTC. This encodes CAWNEDTSNYGYTF.

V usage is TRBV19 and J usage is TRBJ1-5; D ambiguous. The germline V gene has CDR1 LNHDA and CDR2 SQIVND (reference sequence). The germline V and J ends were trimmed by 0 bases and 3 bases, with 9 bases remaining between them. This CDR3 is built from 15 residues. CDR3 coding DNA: TGTGCCAGTAGTATAGATGGGCGGTTCAATCAGCCCCAGCATTTT. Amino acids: CASSIDGRFNQPQHF.

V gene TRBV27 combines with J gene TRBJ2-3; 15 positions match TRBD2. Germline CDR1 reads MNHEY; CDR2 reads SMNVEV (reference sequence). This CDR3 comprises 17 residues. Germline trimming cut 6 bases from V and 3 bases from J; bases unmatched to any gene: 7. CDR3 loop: CASRRTSGRASTDTQYF. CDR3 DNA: TGTGCCAGCAGGCGGACTAGCGGGAGGGCCAGTACAGATACGCAGTATTTT.

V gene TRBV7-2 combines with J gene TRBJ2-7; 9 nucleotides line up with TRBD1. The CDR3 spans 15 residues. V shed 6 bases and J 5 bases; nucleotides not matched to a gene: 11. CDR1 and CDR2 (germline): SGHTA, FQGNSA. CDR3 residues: CASSLSGTGNHEQYF. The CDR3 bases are TGTGCCAGCAGTCTCTCCGGGACAGGGAACCACGAGCAGTACTTC.

The CDR3 loop is CASSLGDYTYEQYF. CDR3 coding DNA: TGCGCCAGCAGCTTGGGGGACTACACCTACGAGCAGTACTTC. The gene calls are TRBV5-1 and TRBJ2-7; 7 bases are shared with TRBD2. From germline, CDR1 is SGHRS and CDR2 YFSETQ. This CDR3 spans 14 amino acids. V was pared by 0 bases and J by 2 bases, with 2 bases of the junction left unmatched.

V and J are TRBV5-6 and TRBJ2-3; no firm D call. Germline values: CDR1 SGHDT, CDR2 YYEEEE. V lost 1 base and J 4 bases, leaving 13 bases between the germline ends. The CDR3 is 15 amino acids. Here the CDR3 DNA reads TGTGCCAGCAGCTTGAAGGGTCCCCGGCCAGATACGCAGTATTTT. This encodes CASSLKGPRPDTQYF.